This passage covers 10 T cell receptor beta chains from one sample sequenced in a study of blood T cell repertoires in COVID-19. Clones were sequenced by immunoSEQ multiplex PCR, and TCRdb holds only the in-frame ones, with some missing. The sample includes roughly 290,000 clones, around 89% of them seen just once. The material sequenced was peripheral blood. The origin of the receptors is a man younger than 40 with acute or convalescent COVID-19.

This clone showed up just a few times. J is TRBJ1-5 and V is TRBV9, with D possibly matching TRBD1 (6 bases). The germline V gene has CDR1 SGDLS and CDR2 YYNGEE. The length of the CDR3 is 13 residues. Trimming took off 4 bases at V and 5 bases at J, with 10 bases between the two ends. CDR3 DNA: TGTGCCAGCAGCTCAGGGGCATATCAGCCCCAGCATTTT. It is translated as CASSSGAYQPQHF.

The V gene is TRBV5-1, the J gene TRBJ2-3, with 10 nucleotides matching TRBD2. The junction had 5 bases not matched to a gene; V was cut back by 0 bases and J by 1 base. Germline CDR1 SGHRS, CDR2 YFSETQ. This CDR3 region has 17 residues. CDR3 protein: CASSLGLAGDGTDTQYF. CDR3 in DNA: TGCGCCAGCAGCTTGGGGCTAGCGGGGGACGGCACAGATACGCAGTATTTT.

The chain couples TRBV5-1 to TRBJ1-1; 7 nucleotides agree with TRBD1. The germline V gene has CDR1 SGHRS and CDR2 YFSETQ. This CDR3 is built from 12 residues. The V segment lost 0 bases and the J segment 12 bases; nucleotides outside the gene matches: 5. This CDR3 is CASSLAGTATFF. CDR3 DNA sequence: TGCGCCAGCAGCTTGGCTGGGACAGCGACTTTCTTT. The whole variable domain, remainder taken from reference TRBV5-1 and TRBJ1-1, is KAGVTQTPRYLIKTRGQQVTLSCSPISGHRSVSWYQQTPGQGLQFLFEYFSETQRNKGNFPGRFSGRQFSNSRSEMNVSTLELGDSALYLCASSLAGTATFFGQGTRLTVV.

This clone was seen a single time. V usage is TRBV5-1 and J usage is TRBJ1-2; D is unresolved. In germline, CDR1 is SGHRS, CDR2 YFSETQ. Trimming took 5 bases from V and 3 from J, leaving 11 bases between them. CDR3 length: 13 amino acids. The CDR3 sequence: CASRPNTDYGYTF. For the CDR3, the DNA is TGCGCCAGCAGGCCTAACACAGACTATGGCTACACCTTC.

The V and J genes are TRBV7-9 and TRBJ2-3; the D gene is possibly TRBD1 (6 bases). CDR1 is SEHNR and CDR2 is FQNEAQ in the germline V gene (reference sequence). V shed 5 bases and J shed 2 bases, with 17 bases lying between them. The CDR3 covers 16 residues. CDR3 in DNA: TGTGCCAGCAGCCCACAGGGAGAGGTACCCACAGATACGCAGTATTTT. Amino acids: CASSPQGEVPTDTQYF.

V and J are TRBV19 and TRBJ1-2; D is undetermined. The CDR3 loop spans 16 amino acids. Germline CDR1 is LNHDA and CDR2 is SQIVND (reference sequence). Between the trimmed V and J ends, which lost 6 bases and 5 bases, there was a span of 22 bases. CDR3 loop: CASRTTPGQDLYGYTF. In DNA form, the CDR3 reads TGTGCCAGTAGGACTACACCGGGTCAGGACCTTTATGGCTACACCTTC.

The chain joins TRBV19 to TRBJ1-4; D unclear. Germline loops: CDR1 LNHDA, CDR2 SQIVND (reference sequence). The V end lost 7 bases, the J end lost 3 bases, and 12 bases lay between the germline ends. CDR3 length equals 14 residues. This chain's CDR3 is CASKPPAPNEKLFF. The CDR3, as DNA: TGTGCCAGTAAACCCCCAGCGCCTAATGAAAAACTGTTTTTT.

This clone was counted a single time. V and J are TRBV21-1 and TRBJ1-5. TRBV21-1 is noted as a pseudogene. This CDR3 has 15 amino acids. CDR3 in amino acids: CASSPRSYSNQPQHF. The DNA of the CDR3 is TGTGCCAGCAGCCCTAGAAGCTATAGCAATCAGCCCCAGCATTTT.

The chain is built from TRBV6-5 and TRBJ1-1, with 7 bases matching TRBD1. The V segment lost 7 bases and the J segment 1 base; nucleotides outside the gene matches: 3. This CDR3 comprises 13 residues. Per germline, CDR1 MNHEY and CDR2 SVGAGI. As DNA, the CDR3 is TGTGCCAGCACCCGACAGGGGAACACTGAAGCTTTCTTT. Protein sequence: CASTRQGNTEAFF.

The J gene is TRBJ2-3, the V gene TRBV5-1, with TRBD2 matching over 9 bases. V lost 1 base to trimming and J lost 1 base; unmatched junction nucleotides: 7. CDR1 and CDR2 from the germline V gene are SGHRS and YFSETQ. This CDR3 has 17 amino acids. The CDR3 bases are TGCGCCAGCAGCTTGCGTGGCGGGGGGGCCCGCACAGATACGCAGTATTTT. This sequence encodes CASSLRGGGARTDTQYF.